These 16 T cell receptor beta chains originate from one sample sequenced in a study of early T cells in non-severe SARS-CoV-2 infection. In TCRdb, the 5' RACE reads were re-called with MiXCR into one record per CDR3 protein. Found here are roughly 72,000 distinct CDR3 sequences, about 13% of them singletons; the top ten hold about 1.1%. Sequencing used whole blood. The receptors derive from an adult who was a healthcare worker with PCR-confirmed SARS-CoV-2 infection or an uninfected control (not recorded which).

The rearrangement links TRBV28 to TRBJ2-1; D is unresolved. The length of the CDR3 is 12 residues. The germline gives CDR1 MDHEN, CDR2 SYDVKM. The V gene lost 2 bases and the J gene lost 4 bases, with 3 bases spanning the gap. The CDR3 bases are TGTGCCAGCAGTTTACAGTACAATGAGCAGTTCTTC. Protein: CASSLQYNEQFF.

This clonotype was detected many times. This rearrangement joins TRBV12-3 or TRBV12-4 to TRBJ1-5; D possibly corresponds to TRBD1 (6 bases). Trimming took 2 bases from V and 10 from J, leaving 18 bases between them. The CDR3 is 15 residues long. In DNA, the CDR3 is TGTGCCAGCAGTTTATCAACGGGGGCCCAGACTCCCCAGCATTTT. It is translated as CASSLSTGAQTPQHF.

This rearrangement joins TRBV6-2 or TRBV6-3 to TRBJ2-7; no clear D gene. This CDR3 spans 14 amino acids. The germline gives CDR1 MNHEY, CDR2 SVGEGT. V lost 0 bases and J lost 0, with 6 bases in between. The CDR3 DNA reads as TGTGCCAGCAGTTACTCGGACCGCTCCTACGAGCAGTACTTC. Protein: CASSYSDRSYEQYF.

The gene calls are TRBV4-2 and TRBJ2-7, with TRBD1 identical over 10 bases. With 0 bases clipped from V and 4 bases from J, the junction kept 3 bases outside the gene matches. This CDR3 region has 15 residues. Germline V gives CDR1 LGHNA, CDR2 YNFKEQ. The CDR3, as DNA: TGTGCCAGCAGCCAAGATTCGGGACAGGGGTACGAGCAGTACTTC. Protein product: CASSQDSGQGYEQYF.

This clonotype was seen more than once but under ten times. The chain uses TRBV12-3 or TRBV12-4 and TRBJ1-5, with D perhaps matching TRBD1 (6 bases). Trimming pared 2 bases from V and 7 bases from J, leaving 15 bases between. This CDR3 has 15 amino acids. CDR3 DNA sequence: TGTGCCAGCAGTTTACGCTTCCCCAGGGGACAGCCCCAGCATTTT. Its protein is CASSLRFPRGQPQHF.

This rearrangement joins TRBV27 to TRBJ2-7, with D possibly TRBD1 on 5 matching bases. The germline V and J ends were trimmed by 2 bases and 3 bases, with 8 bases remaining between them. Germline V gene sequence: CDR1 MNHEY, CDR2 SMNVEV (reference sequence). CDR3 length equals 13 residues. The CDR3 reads CASSLRQGYEQYF. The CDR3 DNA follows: TGTGCCAGCAGTTTAAGGCAGGGCTACGAGCAGTACTTC.

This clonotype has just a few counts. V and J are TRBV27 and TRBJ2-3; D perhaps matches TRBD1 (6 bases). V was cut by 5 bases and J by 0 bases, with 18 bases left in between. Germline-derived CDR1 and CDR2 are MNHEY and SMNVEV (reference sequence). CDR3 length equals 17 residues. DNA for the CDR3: TGTGCCAGCAGTACCTTCTTACAGGGAGATAGCACAGATACGCAGTATTTT. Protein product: CASSTFLQGDSTDTQYF.

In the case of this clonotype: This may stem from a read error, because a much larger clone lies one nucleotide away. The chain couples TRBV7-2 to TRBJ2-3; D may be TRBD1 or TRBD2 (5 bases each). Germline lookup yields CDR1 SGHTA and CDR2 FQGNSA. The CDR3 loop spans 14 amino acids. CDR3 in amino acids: CVSSWDGATDTQYF. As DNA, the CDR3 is TGTGTCAGCAGCTGGGACGGAGCCACAGATACGCAGTATTTT. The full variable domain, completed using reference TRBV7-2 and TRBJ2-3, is GAGVSQSPSNKVTEKGKDVELRCDPISGHTALYWYRQSLGQGLEFLIYFQGNSAPDKSGLPSDRFSAERTGGSVSTLTIQRTQQEDSAVYLCVSSWDGATDTQYFGPGTRLTVL.

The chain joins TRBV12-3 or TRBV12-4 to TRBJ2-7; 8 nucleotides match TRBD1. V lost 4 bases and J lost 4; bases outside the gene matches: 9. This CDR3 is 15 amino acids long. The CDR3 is CASSSQTGAGYEQYF. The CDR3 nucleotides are TGTGCCAGCAGTTCTCAGACAGGGGCAGGGTACGAGCAGTACTTC.

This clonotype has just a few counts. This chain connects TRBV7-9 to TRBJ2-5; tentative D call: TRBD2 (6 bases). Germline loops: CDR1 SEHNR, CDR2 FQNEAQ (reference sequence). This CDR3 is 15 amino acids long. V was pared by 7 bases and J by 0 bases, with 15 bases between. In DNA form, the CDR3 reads TGTGCCAGCAACTACGCGGGAATAAACCAAGAGACCCAGTACTTC. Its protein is CASNYAGINQETQYF.

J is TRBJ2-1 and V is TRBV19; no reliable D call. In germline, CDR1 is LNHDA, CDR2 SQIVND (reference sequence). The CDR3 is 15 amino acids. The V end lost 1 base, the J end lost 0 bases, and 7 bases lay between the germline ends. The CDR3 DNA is TGTGCCAGTAGTATAGTCGCTAGCTCCTACAATGAGCAGTTCTTC. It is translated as CASSIVASSYNEQFF.

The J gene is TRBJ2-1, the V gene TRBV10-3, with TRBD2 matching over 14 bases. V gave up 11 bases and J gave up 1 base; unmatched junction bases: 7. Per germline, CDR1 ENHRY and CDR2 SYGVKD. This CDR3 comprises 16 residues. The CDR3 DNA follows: TGTGCCGCGACCGGGACTAGCGGGGGTTCCTACAATGAGCAGTTCTTC. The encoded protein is CAATGTSGGSYNEQFF.

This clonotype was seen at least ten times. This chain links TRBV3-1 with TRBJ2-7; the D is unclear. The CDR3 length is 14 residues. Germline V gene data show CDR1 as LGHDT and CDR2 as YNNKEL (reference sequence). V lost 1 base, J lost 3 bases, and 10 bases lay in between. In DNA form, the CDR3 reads TGTGCCAGCAGCCAAGTGATAGGAGTCTACGAGCAGTACTTC. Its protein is CASSQVIGVYEQYF.

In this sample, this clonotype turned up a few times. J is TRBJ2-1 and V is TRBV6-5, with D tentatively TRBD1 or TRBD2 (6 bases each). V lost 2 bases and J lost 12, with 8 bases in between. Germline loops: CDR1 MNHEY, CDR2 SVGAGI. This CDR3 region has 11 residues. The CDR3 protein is CASSYGGRQFF. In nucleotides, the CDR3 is TGTGCCAGCAGTTACGGGGGGCGGCAGTTCTTC.

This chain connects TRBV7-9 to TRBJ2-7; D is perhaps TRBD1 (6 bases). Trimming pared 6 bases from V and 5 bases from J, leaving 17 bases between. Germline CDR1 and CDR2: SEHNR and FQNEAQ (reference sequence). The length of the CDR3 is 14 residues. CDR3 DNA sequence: TGTGCCAGCAGTTCTCAGGGGACGGTGAACGAGCAGTACTTC. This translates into CASSSQGTVNEQYF.

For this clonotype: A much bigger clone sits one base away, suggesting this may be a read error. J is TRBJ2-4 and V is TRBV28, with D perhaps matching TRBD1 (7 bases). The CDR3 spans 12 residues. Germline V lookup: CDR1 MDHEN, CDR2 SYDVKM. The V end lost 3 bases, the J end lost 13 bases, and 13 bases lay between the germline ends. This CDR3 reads CASSLSGGRQYF. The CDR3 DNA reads TGTGCCAGCAGTTTGTCAGGGGGGCGGCAGTACTTC.